What follows is one T cell receptor beta chain and its context. Its recognized antigen is unknown. No qualities accompany the bases; no much larger clone lies one base away. Using the deep immunoSEQ assay, multiplex PCR amplified TCR CDR3 regions from genomic DNA. Extracted genomic DNA from each cell subset was distributed evenly across all wells of several immunoSEQ 96-well plates, and each plate was treated as a replicate. For sorted subsets, approximately 200 ng of genomic DNA, equivalent to 25,000 to 30,000 T cell genomes, went into each replicate PCR. Purified libraries were quantified with a Qubit 3.0 fluorometer, sized on a Bioanalyzer 2100, and re-quantified with the KAPA Library Quantification kit. Every immunoSEQ 96-well plate was sequenced on a separate single-read 150-cycle Illumina NextSeq 550 flow cell. In the authors' own workflow: The immunoSEQ output contained only junctional sequences without quality scores, so filtering could not match that applied to full-length reads. To assign V/J genes and CDR3, sequences were annotated against IMGT germline references using PyIR, a Python wrapper for IgBLAST v1.9. Reads with weak V/J assignments (E-value above 1e-6), missing CDR3, stop codons, out-of-frame junctions, or ambiguous translated residues were removed. V3J clonotypes were defined by identical inferred V gene, J gene, and CDR3 amino acid sequence. Percentage overlap between repertoires was computed as shared unique clonotypes divided by the size of the smaller repertoire. Three approaches were used to assess repertoire richness: RTK rarefaction, the Chao1 estimator, and Recon v2.1 estimates of unobserved clonotypes. Generation probabilities for all TCRbeta clonotypes obtained by the gDNA method from four donors were computed using OLGA. Drawn from immuneACCESS, this table holds only the in-frame rearrangements with V and J called that TCRdb kept. Clones are partly lost; checked studies trace under half to an unresolved V gene and leave the rest unexplained. V and J calls and clone size are those listed in that table; D and trimming were worked out from the DNA. This sample gives over 2 million clones in total; about 95% of them show up just once. The ten largest account for more than 0.95% of the sample.

For the CD8 naive samples, CD45RO-negative cells were positively selected for CCR7, yielding a CD45RA+CCR7+ population from which TemRA cells were excluded. Healthy HIV-negative adults with no recently reported acute infections or vaccinations were included as donors. Every donor was a Caucasian adult residing in Nashville, Tennessee, USA. Blood was obtained by leukapheresis, after which PBMCs were separated by Ficoll-Histopaque density gradient centrifugation and cryopreserved in liquid nitrogen vapor phase. Analytical flow cytometry was used to check the purity and quantity of each magnetically sorted T cell population. Genomic DNA was isolated from every sorted fraction and measured by UV absorbance on a Nanodrop 2000c. CDR1 and CDR2 were assigned from the germline V gene as MDHEN and SYDVKM. The CDR3 contains 17 residues, cysteine and phenylalanine counted. The kept DNA is CDR3 alone, 51 bases in frame from the first base. V is clipped by 3 bases and J by 5 bases, and the sequence between their germline boundaries is 22 bases long.

The sample is drawn from a study of shared clonotypes between healthy human individuals (dated by TCRdb to between 2020 and 2021). As for the study more broadly: A couple of women and a few men aged 18 to 49 years were included in the cohort. For each donor, CD4 naive and CD4 memory were each given three plates, CD8 naive was given two plates, and CD8 memory was given one plate. The study deeply sequenced blood TCR repertoires of five healthy adults to estimate repertoire size and the extent of clonotype sharing between individuals. Libraries were prepared and TCR repertoires were sequenced by different laboratories using diverse techniques, in order to increase sequencing depth and limit assay-specific biases. Between about 0.94 and 8.9 billion PBMCs per donor were obtained by leukapheresis. What the work shows at the level of the full study, not this receptor alone: Only blood was sampled, and tissue TCR repertoires likely differ from those in blood. Even with the large sequencing depth, rarefaction of the sorted-subset datasets indicated that sequencing was incomplete. Larger estimated clonotype richness was generally found for naive subsets than for memory subsets. The small number of donors limited the genetic and exposure-history diversity represented. Based on pairwise subsampling, the degree of clonotype sharing among donors was expected to be affected by sequencing depth. Compared with non-shared clonotypes, the clonotypes found in all four sorted-subset donors had higher generation probabilities. Sharing across four donors was observed for around 4.8% of naive CD4, over 3% of naive CD8, 2% to 2.5% of memory CD4, and about 0.38% of memory CD8 clonotypes.

The chain links TRBV28 with TRBJ2-5; the D region possibly corresponds to TRBD2 (7 bases align). The receptor was isolated from a young man in good health. Sequencing was carried out using naive CD8+ T cells sorted from blood. In the paper's terms, the cell subset or site label means: CD45RA+CCR7+. The CDR3 loop reads CASSFPLAGAPWETQYF. The DNA is as follows: TGTGCCAGCAGTTTCCCCCTGGCGGGGGCGCCATGGGAGACCCAGTACTTC.